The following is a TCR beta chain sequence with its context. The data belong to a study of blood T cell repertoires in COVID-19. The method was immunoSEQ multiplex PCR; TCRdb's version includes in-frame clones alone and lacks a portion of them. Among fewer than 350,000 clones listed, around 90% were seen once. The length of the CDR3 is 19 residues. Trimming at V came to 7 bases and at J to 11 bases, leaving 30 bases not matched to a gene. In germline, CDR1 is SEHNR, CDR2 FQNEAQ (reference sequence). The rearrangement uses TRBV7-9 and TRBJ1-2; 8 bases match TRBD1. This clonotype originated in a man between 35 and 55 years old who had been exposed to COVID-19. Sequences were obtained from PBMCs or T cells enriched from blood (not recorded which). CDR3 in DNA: TGTGCCAGCAACCCACGCCCCACGGGACAGGTCTCAAGCAGGGGAGGGTACACCTTC. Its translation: CASNPRPTGQVSSRGGYTF.